The 8 T cell receptor beta chains given below trace back to one sample, sequenced in a study of cytotoxic CD8 clonotypes in ibrutinib-treated CLL (dated by TCRdb to about 2021). Library creation used the immunoSEQ multiplex PCR assay. TCRdb took this table from immuneACCESS and kept in-frame rearrangements with V and J called. Such tables lack part of the clones; where checked against another copy, unresolved V genes explain under half of the gap, and the rest is unexplained. Present in this sample are 73,000 or so clones, 68% of which were seen just once. Roughly 6% of the sample comes from the top ten. Read against the paper, the sample's time point label means: about eleven months on ibrutinib. This specimen was PBMCs, taken after 12 months of ibrutinib treatment. These receptors all come from a human donor with chronic lymphocytic leukemia.

The chain is built from TRBV7-9 and TRBJ1-5; 9 positions agree with TRBD1. The J segment lost 2 bases and the V segment lost 5 bases, leaving 10 bases of the junction unmatched. The CDR3 consists of 17 residues. CDR1 is SEHNR and CDR2 is FQNEAQ in the germline V gene (reference sequence). The CDR3 is CASSTGQGEARNQPQHF. The DNA for the CDR3 is TGTGCCAGCAGCACGGGACAGGGTGAGGCCCGCAATCAGCCCCAGCATTTT.

The CDR3 sequence is CASSEGQSSYNEQFF. The CDR3 DNA reads as TGTGCCAGCAGTGAAGGCCAAAGCTCCTACAATGAGCAGTTCTTC. The chain carries TRBV2 and TRBJ2-1; D gene unclear. V lost 1 base, J lost 0 bases, and 7 bases lay in between. This CDR3 is 15 amino acids long. Germline loops: CDR1 SNHLY, CDR2 FYNNEI.

The chain is built from TRBV15 and TRBJ1-6; D might be TRBD1 (5 bases). The CDR3 sequence is 15 residues long. CDR1 and CDR2 from the germline V gene are LNHNV and YYDKDF (reference sequence). V lost 4 bases to trimming and J lost 6 bases, with 13 bases between them. The CDR3 spells CATSTGLQGNSPLHF. In DNA form, the CDR3 reads TGTGCCACCAGCACAGGGCTGCAGGGTAATTCACCCCTCCACTTT.

V gene TRBV6-5 combines with J gene TRBJ1-6; 8 bases match TRBD1. With 2 bases clipped from V and 17 bases from J, the junction kept 14 bases outside the gene matches. This CDR3 is 15 amino acids long. Germline-derived CDR1 and CDR2 are MNHEY and SVGAGI. The CDR3 protein is CASSYHHQTGVGFHF. In nucleotides, the CDR3 is TGTGCCAGCAGTTACCATCACCAGACAGGGGTGGGGTTCCACTTT.

The V and J genes are TRBV7-2 and TRBJ2-1, with D tentatively TRBD2 (5 bases). This CDR3 is 15 amino acids long. V gave up 10 bases and J gave up 1 base, with 17 bases separating them. Germline V gene data show CDR1 as SGHTA and CDR2 as FQGNSA. CDR3 nucleotide sequence: TGTGCCATCCTCAACGTCGGGGAGTCCTACAATGAGCAGTTCTTC. Its protein product is CAILNVGESYNEQFF.

This clone was recorded a few times. The chain uses TRBV27 and TRBJ2-2, with TRBD1 as a possible D gene (5 bases). V lost 2 bases to trimming and J lost 4 bases, with 8 bases between them. CDR3 size: 14 residues. The V gene's germline CDR1 is MNHEY and CDR2 SMNVEV (reference sequence). CDR3 sequence: CASSLQGVTGELFF. CDR3 bases: TGTGCCAGCAGTTTACAAGGGGTCACCGGGGAGCTGTTTTTT.

This chain links TRBV10-3 with TRBJ1-1; 8 bases match TRBD1. The ends lost 10 bases at V and 1 base at J; junction bases unmatched: 5. Germline-derived CDR1 and CDR2 are ENHRY and SYGVKD. CDR3 size: 13 residues. The CDR3 protein is CATYDRGNTEAFF. The CDR3 DNA reads as TGTGCCACCTATGACAGGGGGAACACTGAAGCTTTCTTT.

This clone was recorded a few times. The rearrangement uses TRBV4-1 and TRBJ1-5; TRBD1 matches at 10 bases. CDR1 and CDR2 from the germline V gene are MGHRA and YSYEKL. The CDR3 totals 15 residues. Trimming took 4 bases from V and 3 from J; bases not matched to a gene: 3. CDR3 amino acids: CASSPDRGYNQPQHF. CDR3 coding DNA: TGCGCCAGCAGCCCGGACAGGGGGTACAATCAGCCCCAGCATTTT.